Below are 28 T cell receptor beta chains sequenced from a single sample in a study of shared clonotypes between healthy human individuals. Assay: immunoSEQ multiplex PCR; the TCRdb copy retains only in-frame clones and omits some. The table has roughly 2 million clones, roughly 94% seen once. Source material: naive CD4+ T cells sorted from blood. Subset given: CD45RA+ positively selected. These receptors all come from a man younger than 30 in good health.

This clone was detected a few times. CDR3 sequence reads: CATDAGSGNTIYF. CDR3 nucleotide sequence: TGTGCCACTGATGCGGGCTCTGGAAACACCATATATTTT. The rearrangement uses TRBV6-1 and TRBJ1-3, with unresolved D. The germline V gene encodes CDR1 MNHNS and CDR2 SASEGT. The CDR3 contains 13 residues. V shed 10 bases and J shed 0 bases, with 10 bases lying between them.

The CDR3: CASSFGGQPYGYTF. For the CDR3, the DNA is TGTGCCAGCAGTTTCGGAGGACAGCCGTATGGCTACACCTTC. The chain has TRBV28 and TRBJ1-2; tentative D call: TRBD1 (6 bases). V gave up 3 bases and J gave up 5 bases, with 13 bases separating them. The germline gives CDR1 MDHEN, CDR2 SYDVKM. This CDR3 is 14 amino acids long.

The rearrangement joins TRBV6-6 to TRBJ2-1, with D unresolved. This CDR3 has 13 amino acids. Germline CDR1 and CDR2: MNHNY and SVGAGI (reference sequence). Trimming took off 2 bases at V and 7 bases at J, with 9 bases between the two ends. The CDR3 protein is CASSYRQRNEQFF. The CDR3 coding sequence is TGTGCCAGCAGTTACAGGCAGAGGAATGAGCAGTTCTTC.

The chain carries TRBV11-2 and TRBJ1-3, with 7 bases matching TRBD1. The J segment lost 4 bases and the V segment lost 1 base, leaving 4 bases of the junction unmatched. This CDR3 has 15 residues. The germline V gene has CDR1 SGHAT and CDR2 FQNNGV. The CDR3 region is CASSLVGTVGNTIYF. CDR3 bases: TGTGCCAGCAGCTTAGTTGGGACAGTCGGAAACACCATATATTTT.

This chain connects TRBV18 to TRBJ1-6; 8 bases map to TRBD1. V was pared by 3 bases and J by 7 bases, with 5 bases of the junction left unmatched. The germline V gene encodes CDR1 KGHSH and CDR2 LQKENI. CDR3 length equals 15 residues. DNA of the CDR3: TGTGCCAGCTCACCCCAGGGGGCTGAGAATTCACCCCTCCACTTT. As protein: CASSPQGAENSPLHF.

Only one count was recorded for this clone. The chain is built from TRBV2 and TRBJ2-5, with D unresolved. CDR3 length: 14 residues. Looked up from germline, CDR1 is SNHLY and CDR2 is FYNNEI. Trimming removed 3 bases at V and 2 bases at J, with 10 bases between. The CDR3 here is CASSEQLVQETQYF. As DNA, the CDR3 is TGTGCCAGCAGTGAGCAGTTAGTTCAAGAGACCCAGTACTTC.

The chain is built from TRBV27 and TRBJ2-1; the D call may be TRBD1 or TRBD2 (5 bases each). This CDR3 comprises 13 residues. Trimming removed 2 bases from V and 10 bases from J, with 12 bases in between. Germline V gene data show CDR1 as MNHEY and CDR2 as SMNVEV (reference sequence). CDR3 DNA sequence: TGTGCCAGCAGTTTAGGGGGAAAGTACGAGCAGTTCTTC. It encodes CASSLGGKYEQFF.

This clone was picked up one time. The CDR3 DNA is TGCGCCAGCACCATGGCCAGGGGTAACTTAAACTATGGCTACACCTTC. Translation gives CASTMARGNLNYGYTF. This chain links TRBV5-1 with TRBJ1-2; possibly TRBD1 for D (6 bases). Trimming took 6 bases from V and 2 from J, leaving 20 bases between them. The V gene's germline CDR1 is SGHRS and CDR2 YFSETQ. CDR3 length equals 16 residues.

Remarks on this clone: This sample includes further DNA sequences coding for the same CDR3. Written as DNA, the CDR3 is TGTGCCAGCAGCTTGGCTAGCGGGGCCTACAATGAGCAGTTCTTC. It codes for CASSLASGAYNEQFF. The rearrangement joins TRBV5-4 to TRBJ2-1; 9 positions match TRBD2. V trimming: 0 bases; J trimming: 2 bases; junction bases outside the gene matches: 0. The germline gives CDR1 SGHNT, CDR2 YYREEE (reference sequence). The CDR3 is 15 residues long.

The chain carries TRBV10-2 and TRBJ2-7, with a tentative D call TRBD2 (5 bases). The ends were cut back, 6 bases at V and 9 bases at J, with 12 bases in the middle. The CDR3 runs to 11 residues. Germline V CDR1 and CDR2: WSHSY, SAAADI. The CDR3 sequence: CASSEGQGQYF. The CDR3 region has the DNA TGCGCCAGCAGCGAGGGCCAAGGGCAGTACTTC.

The rearrangement uses TRBV6-6 and TRBJ2-7; 9 bases match TRBD2. This CDR3 spans 14 amino acids. The V segment lost 6 bases and the J segment 3 bases; nucleotides outside the gene matches: 6. Germline V gene sequence: CDR1 MNHNY, CDR2 SVGAGI (reference sequence). The CDR3 nucleotides are TGTGCCAGCAGCAATAGCGGGAGTGACTACGAGCAGTACTTC. Translated: CASSNSGSDYEQYF.

This chain uses TRBV27 with TRBJ1-2; weak D call: TRBD1 (6 bases). The CDR3 contains 14 residues. CDR1 MNHEY and CDR2 SMNVEV come from the germline V gene (reference sequence). The germline V and J ends were trimmed by 6 bases and 0 bases, with 11 bases remaining between them. CDR3: CASSDRRSNYGYTF. CDR3 nucleotides: TGTGCCAGCAGCGACAGGCGGTCTAACTATGGCTACACCTTC.

J is TRBJ2-2 and V is TRBV7-9; no reliable D call. The CDR3 contains 15 residues. Trimming took 3 bases from V and 3 from J, leaving 11 bases between them. Looked up from germline, CDR1 is SEHNR and CDR2 is FQNEAQ (reference sequence). CDR3 loop: CASSFRDWYTGELFF. CDR3 sequence (DNA): TGTGCCAGCAGCTTTAGGGATTGGTACACCGGGGAGCTGTTTTTT.

DNA of the CDR3: TGTGCCAGCAGTAGGGGCTATCCCGGGACAGAATTTGGAAACACCATATATTTT. Translation gives CASSRGYPGTEFGNTIYF. The chain joins TRBV27 to TRBJ1-3, with TRBD1 matching 7 bases. The CDR3 loop spans 18 amino acids. Germline CDR1 reads MNHEY; CDR2 reads SMNVEV (reference sequence). Trimming took 5 bases from V and 3 from J; bases not matched to a gene: 16.

This chain connects TRBV5-1 to TRBJ2-7, with unresolved D. Germline-derived CDR1 and CDR2 are SGHRS and YFSETQ. Trimming left V 0 bases short and J 4 bases short, with 17 bases between. The CDR3 runs to 16 residues. The CDR3 coding sequence is TGCGCCAGCAGCTTGGCCCGCAGTGTGGGAACTTACGAGCAGTACTTC. Its translation: CASSLARSVGTYEQYF.

The V and J genes are TRBV10-2 and TRBJ2-7; D gene uncertain. The CDR3 is made up of 14 amino acids. Looked up from germline, CDR1 is WSHSY and CDR2 is SAAADI. The V end lost 5 bases, the J end lost 2 bases, and 13 bases lay between the germline ends. DNA of the CDR3: TGCGCCAGCAGTCTCATAGGGTCCGCCTACGAGCAGTACTTC. Its protein is CASSLIGSAYEQYF.

The V call is TRBV10-1, the J call TRBJ2-2, with D possibly matching TRBD1 (6 bases). With 6 bases removed from V and 4 bases from J, the gap between germline ends came to 9 bases. CDR3 length: 13 residues. CDR1 is WNHNN and CDR2 is SYGVQD in the germline V gene (reference sequence). The CDR3 bases are TGCGCCAGCAGACAGACAGGCACCGGGGAGCTGTTTTTT. It yields the protein CASRQTGTGELFF.

Of note for this clone: Additional DNA sequences in this sample encode the identical CDR3. The V call is TRBV5-4, the J call TRBJ2-3; D may be TRBD2 (5 bases). Trimming removed 0 bases at V and 2 bases at J, with 13 bases between. The CDR3 consists of 16 residues. Germline lookup yields CDR1 SGHNT and CDR2 YYREEE (reference sequence). The CDR3 loop is CASSLGLAADTDTQYF. CDR3 coding DNA: TGTGCCAGCAGCTTGGGTCTAGCAGCCGACACAGATACGCAGTATTTT.

The rearrangement uses TRBV4-3 and TRBJ2-6; 7 bases match TRBD1. With 0 bases clipped from V and 0 bases from J, the junction kept 8 bases outside the gene matches. In germline, CDR1 is LGHNA, CDR2 YSLEER. The CDR3 is 19 residues long. The CDR3: CASSQDSGQAYSGANVLTF. CDR3 bases: TGCGCCAGCAGCCAAGACTCCGGACAGGCGTACTCTGGGGCCAACGTCCTGACTTTC.

The genes are TRBV30 and TRBJ1-6; D remains ambiguous. Trimming took 3 bases from V and 5 from J, leaving 8 bases between them. This CDR3 is built from 13 residues. Germline lookup yields CDR1 GTSNPN and CDR2 SVGIG (reference sequence). The CDR3 protein is CAWRERDNSPLHF. CDR3 in DNA: TGTGCCTGGAGGGAGAGGGATAATTCACCCCTCCACTTT.

The chain uses TRBV13 and TRBJ1-6, with D hard to call. The CDR3 has 14 amino acids. Trimming left V 0 bases short and J 5 bases short, with 5 bases between. Germline-derived CDR1 and CDR2 are PRHDT and FYEKMQ (reference sequence). This CDR3 is CASSLGGHNSPLHF. DNA of the CDR3: TGTGCCAGCAGCTTAGGCGGGCATAATTCACCCCTCCACTTT.

The chain links TRBV10-3 to TRBJ2-5, with no clear D. The CDR3 sequence is 15 residues long. With 3 bases removed from V and 2 bases from J, the gap between germline ends came to 13 bases. Germline loops: CDR1 ENHRY, CDR2 SYGVKD. The CDR3 coding sequence is TGTGCCATCAGTGAAGGCCTCGCTTTACAAGAGACCCAGTACTTC. Protein product: CAISEGLALQETQYF.

The chain recombines TRBV15 with TRBJ2-7, with D hard to call. The length of the CDR3 is 18 residues. Germline assignment: CDR1 LNHNV and CDR2 YYDKDF (reference sequence). The V gene lost 1 base and the J gene lost 0 bases, with 19 bases spanning the gap. The CDR3 DNA sequence: TGTGCCACCAGCAGAGCAAACGACCTACTCCAGGCCTCCTACGAGCAGTACTTC. As protein: CATSRANDLLQASYEQYF.

The J gene is TRBJ1-2, the V gene TRBV2; D remains unclear. The CDR3 is 12 amino acids. The germline gives CDR1 SNHLY, CDR2 FYNNEI. V was clipped by 6 bases and J by 4 bases, with 9 bases between them. CDR3 bases: TGTGCCAGCAGGACCGTGCCCTATGGCTACACCTTC. Protein product: CASRTVPYGYTF.

This chain uses TRBV7-9 with TRBJ2-3; D is ambiguous. The germline V gene has CDR1 SEHNR and CDR2 FQNEAQ (reference sequence). The CDR3 is 15 amino acids. V lost 4 bases to trimming and J lost 2 bases, with 13 bases between them. CDR3 sequence (DNA): TGTGCCAGCAGCTCTCTAGGGCGTTCCACAGATACGCAGTATTTT. This translates into CASSSLGRSTDTQYF.

This clone is a singleton in its sample. The chain couples TRBV5-8 to TRBJ1-5; D is undetermined. With 3 bases removed from V and 1 base from J, the gap between germline ends came to 8 bases. The CDR3 runs to 14 residues. CDR1 SGHTS and CDR2 YDEGEE come from the germline V gene. Here the CDR3 reads CASSSERSNQPQHF. The DNA of the CDR3 is TGTGCCAGCAGCTCCGAACGAAGCAATCAGCCCCAGCATTTT.

The V gene is TRBV29-1, the J gene TRBJ1-2; D is unresolved. CDR3 length: 12 residues. Germline V lookup: CDR1 SQVTM, CDR2 ANQGSEA. Trimming removed 7 bases from V and 4 bases from J, with 13 bases in between. The CDR3 reads CSAGENGYGYTF. The CDR3 DNA sequence: TGCAGCGCCGGGGAAAACGGCTATGGCTACACCTTC.

The CDR3 DNA is TGTGCCAGCAGCTTGCGCGGGTTCTCTGGAAACACCATATATTTT. It codes for CASSLRGFSGNTIYF. The gene calls are TRBV5-6 and TRBJ1-3; D call uncertain. This CDR3 is 15 amino acids long. Germline CDR1 and CDR2: SGHDT and YYEEEE. The germline V and J ends were trimmed by 1 base and 0 bases, with 8 bases remaining between them.